This TCR beta chain was retrieved from a study of blood T cell repertoires in COVID-19. For the study at large: From T cells, B-cell-depleted T cells, or PBMCs came the material, which was cDNA or gDNA.

Per the authors' pipeline: Reference gene primer amplification gave estimated nucleated cell counts. Repertoires were generated with immunoSEQ multiplex PCR, while TCRdb's copy carries only in-frame clones and drops some. The DNA gave D and trimming, while V, J and clone size come from that table. The table has approximately 290,000 clones, roughly nine tenths seen once. The sample holds one count of this clone. The specimen sequenced was peripheral blood. The sequence was collected from a woman in her thirties with COVID-19, enrolled during active disease.

CDR3 sequence (DNA): TGTGCCAGCAGCTATACCGGGACAGGGCCCACTGAAGCTTTCTTT. It codes for CASSYTGTGPTEAFF. The rearrangement uses TRBV5-6 and TRBJ1-1; 9 bases agree with TRBD1. This CDR3 region has 15 residues. CDR1 is SGHDT, CDR2 YYEEEE, per germline. Germline trimming cut 3 bases from V and 4 bases from J; bases unmatched to any gene: 7.